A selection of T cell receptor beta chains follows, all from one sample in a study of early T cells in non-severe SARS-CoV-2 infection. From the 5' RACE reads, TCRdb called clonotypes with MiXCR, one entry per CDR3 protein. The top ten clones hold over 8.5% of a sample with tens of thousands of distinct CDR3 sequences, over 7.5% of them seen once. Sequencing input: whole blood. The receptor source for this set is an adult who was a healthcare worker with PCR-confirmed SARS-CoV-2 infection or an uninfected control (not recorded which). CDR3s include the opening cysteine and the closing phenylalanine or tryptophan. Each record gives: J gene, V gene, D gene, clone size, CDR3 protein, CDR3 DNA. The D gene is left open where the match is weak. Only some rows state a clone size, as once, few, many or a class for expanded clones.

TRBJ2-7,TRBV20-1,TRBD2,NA,CSASVAGAGHEQYF,TGCAGTGCTTCCGTAGCGGGAGCGGGCCACGAGCAGTACTTC
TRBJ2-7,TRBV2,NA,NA,CGSRAIYEQYF,TGTGGCAGCAGGGCGATCTACGAGCAGTACTTC
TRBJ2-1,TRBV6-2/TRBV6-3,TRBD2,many,CASSEDPGLAGEFYNEQFF,TGTGCCAGCAGTGAAGATCCGGGACTAGCGGGAGAGTTCTACAATGAGCAGTTCTTC
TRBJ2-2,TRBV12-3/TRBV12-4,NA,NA,CASIGGTNTGELFF,TGTGCCAGCATTGGTGGGACGAACACCGGGGAGCTGTTTTTT
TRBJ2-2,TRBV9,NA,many,CASSVERETGYTGELFF,TGTGCCAGCAGCGTGGAGCGGGAGACAGGGTACACCGGGGAGCTGTTTTTT
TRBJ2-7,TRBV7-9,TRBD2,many,CASSSGLALYEQYF,TGTGCCAGCAGCTCGGGACTAGCGTTGTACGAGCAGTACTTC
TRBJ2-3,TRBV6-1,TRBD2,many,CASVDGLAGTDTQYF,TGTGCCAGCGTAGACGGTCTAGCGGGCACAGATACGCAGTATTTT
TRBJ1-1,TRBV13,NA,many,CASSLGQSNTEAFF,TGTGCCAGCAGCCTTGGACAGTCGAACACTGAAGCTTTCTTT
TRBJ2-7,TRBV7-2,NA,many,CASSLEGFWREQYF,TGTGCCAGCAGCTTAGAGGGATTTTGGCGCGAGCAGTACTTC
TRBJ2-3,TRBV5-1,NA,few,CASGSGNTQYF,TGCGCCAGCGGAAGTGGGAATACGCAGTATTTT
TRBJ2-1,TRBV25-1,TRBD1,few,CASSNRDRGYNEQFF,TGTGCCAGCAGCAACCGGGACAGGGGGTACAATGAGCAGTTCTTC
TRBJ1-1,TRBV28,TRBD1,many,CASSRRQGAKTEAFF,TGTGCCAGCAGTAGACGACAGGGGGCCAAAACTGAAGCTTTCTTT
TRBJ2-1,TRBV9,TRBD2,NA,CASSPRRDYFSYNEQFF,TGTGCCAGCAGCCCTCGCCGGGACTACTTCTCCTACAATGAGCAGTTCTTC
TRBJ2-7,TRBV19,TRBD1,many,CASSIGTGPYEQYF,TGTGCCAGTAGTATTGGGACAGGTCCCTACGAGCAGTACTTC
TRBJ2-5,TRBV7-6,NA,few,CASSPRAGSQETQYF,TGTGCCAGCAGCCCCCGCGCCGGGTCACAAGAGACCCAGTACTTC
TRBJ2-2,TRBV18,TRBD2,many,CASSPGGTSGNTGELFF,TGTGCCAGCTCACCAGGCGGGACTAGCGGGAACACCGGGGAGCTGTTTTTT
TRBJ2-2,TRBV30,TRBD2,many,CAWTRLAGPTGELFF,TGTGCCTGGACGAGACTAGCGGGACCCACCGGGGAGCTGTTTTTT
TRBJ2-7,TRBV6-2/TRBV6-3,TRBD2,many,CASTRLAGGDYEQYF,TGTGCCAGCACTAGACTAGCGGGAGGAGACTACGAGCAGTACTTC
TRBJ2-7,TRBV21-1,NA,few,CASSVRQGPYEQYF,TGTGCCAGCAGCGTCCGACAGGGCCCCTACGAGCAGTACTTC
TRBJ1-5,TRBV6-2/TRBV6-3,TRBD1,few,CASRSRGRGNQPQHF,TGTGCCAGCAGGTCCAGGGGGCGCGGGAATCAGCCCCAGCATTTT
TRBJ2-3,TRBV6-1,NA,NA,CASSESHSPGPPQYF,TGTGCCAGCAGTGAAAGCCATTCCCCAGGGCCCCCGCAGTATTTT